This section outlines one T cell receptor beta chain sequence together with its context. The length of the CDR3 is 13 residues. From germline, CDR1 is SNHLY and CDR2 FYNNEI. The data originate from a study of T cell responses to AZD1222 COVID-19 vaccine. TCRdb's copy holds only in-frame clones and misses some; the assay was immunoSEQ multiplex PCR. The table includes approximately 35,000 clones, approximately 86% detected once. The sequencing used peripheral blood, collected on day 0 of AZD1222 vaccination. This TCR was sampled from an adult in good health. This chain connects TRBV2 to TRBJ1-2; 11 nucleotides align to TRBD1. The CDR3 region has the DNA TGTGCGGGAACACGGACAGGGGGCAGTGGCTACACCTTC. The encoded protein is CAGTRTGGSGYTF.